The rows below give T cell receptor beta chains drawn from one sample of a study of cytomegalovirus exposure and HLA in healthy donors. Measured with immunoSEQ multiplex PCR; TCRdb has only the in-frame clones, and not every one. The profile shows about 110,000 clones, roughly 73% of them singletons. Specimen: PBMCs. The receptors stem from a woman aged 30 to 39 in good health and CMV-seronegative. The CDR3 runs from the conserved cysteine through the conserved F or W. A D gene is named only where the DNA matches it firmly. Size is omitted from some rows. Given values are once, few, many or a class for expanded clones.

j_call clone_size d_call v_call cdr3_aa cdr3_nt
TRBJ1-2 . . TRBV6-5 CASSYSSGGANYGYTF TGTGCCAGCAGTTACTCGAGTGGGGGGGCAAACTATGGCTACACCTTC
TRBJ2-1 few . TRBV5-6 CASSLGYSLPQFF TGTGCCAGCAGCTTGGGGTATTCTCTACCCCAGTTCTTC
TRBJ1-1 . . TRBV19 CASSIAMNTEAFF TGTGCCAGTAGTATTGCGATGAACACTGAAGCTTTCTTT
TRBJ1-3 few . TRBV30 CAWSARLGERNTIYF TGTGCCTGGAGTGCACGGCTCGGAGAGAGAAACACCATATATTTT
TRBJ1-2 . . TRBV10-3 CAISALEDGYTF TGTGCCATCAGTGCCTTGGAGGATGGCTACACCTTC
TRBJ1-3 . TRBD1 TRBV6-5 CASSYGDRGGDTIYF TGTGCCAGCAGTTACGGGGACAGGGGCGGAGACACCATATATTTT
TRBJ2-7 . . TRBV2 CASSEIGYEQYF TGTGCCAGCAGTGAAATCGGCTACGAGCAGTACTTC
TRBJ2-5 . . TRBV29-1 CSAKPHRAGETQYF TGCAGCGCCAAACCTCACAGGGCCGGAGAGACCCAGTACTTC
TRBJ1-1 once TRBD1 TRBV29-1 CSVDSRGQPEF TGCAGCGTCGACTCTAGGGGACAGCCCGAATTT
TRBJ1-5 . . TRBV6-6 CASSYSWGDQPQHF TGTGCCAGCAGTTACTCCTGGGGGGATCAGCCCCAGCATTTT
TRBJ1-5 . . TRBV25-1 CASSESGQANQPQHF TGTGCCAGCAGTGAAAGCGGGCAGGCTAATCAGCCCCAGCATTTT
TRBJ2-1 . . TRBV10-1 CASSESGAHSYNEQFF TGCGCCAGCAGTGAGTCGGGTGCGCACAGTTACAATGAGCAGTTCTTC
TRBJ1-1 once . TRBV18 CASSLGLNEAFF TGTGCCAGCTCACTGGGACTCAACGAAGCTTTCTTT
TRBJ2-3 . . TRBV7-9 CASSLRRRLVSTDTQYF TGTGCCAGCAGCTTACGTCGCCGACTGGTTAGCACAGATACGCAGTATTTT
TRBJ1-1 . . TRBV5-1 CASSLEGLEAFF TGCGCCAGCAGCTTGGAGGGGTTGGAAGCTTTCTTT
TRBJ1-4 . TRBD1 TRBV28 CASRATGTNEKLFF TGTGCCAGCAGAGCGACAGGGACTAATGAAAAACTGTTTTTT
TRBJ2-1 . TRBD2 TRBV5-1 CASSLFPAGGPYNEQFF TGCGCCAGCAGCTTGTTTCCAGCGGGAGGGCCCTACAATGAGCAGTTCTTC
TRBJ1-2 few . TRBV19 CASIAGLDGYGYTF TGTGCCAGTATCGCCGGACTAGACGGCTATGGCTACACCTTC
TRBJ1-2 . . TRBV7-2 CASSNIGGGYTF TGTGCCAGCAGCAACATAGGGGGAGGCTACACCTTC
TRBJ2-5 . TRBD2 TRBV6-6 CASRLSGEETQYF TGTGCCAGCAGATTGAGCGGGGAAGAGACCCAGTACTTC
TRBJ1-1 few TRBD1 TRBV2 CASRDRAENTEAFF TGTGCCAGCAGGGACAGGGCGGAGAACACTGAAGCTTTCTTT
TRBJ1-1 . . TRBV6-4 CASSDQLPPGRGRMNTEAFF TGTGCCAGCAGTGACCAACTTCCCCCTGGGCGGGGCCGGATGAACACTGAAGCTTTCTTT
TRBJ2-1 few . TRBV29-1 CSAGQLYNEQFF TGCAGCGCCGGACAGTTATACAATGAGCAGTTCTTC
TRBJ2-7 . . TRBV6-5 CASSYTTASYEQYF TGTGCCAGCAGTTACACGACTGCTTCCTACGAGCAGTACTTC
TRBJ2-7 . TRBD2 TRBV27 CASSLSSLAGAYEQYF TGTGCCAGCAGTTTATCGAGCCTAGCGGGAGCCTACGAGCAGTACTTC
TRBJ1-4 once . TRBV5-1 CASSLAGTTYEKLFF TGCGCCAGCAGCTTGGCGGGTACGACCTATGAAAAACTGTTTTTT
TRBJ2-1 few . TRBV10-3 CAISPEARGNEQFF TGTGCCATCAGCCCAGAGGCGCGGGGTAATGAGCAGTTCTTC
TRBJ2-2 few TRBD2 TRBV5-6 CASRGTGRDTGELFF TGTGCCAGCCGAGGGACCGGGAGGGACACCGGGGAGCTGTTTTTT
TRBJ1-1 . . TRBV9 CASSGLRGMNTEAFF TGTGCCAGCAGCGGGCTTCGAGGGATGAACACTGAAGCTTTCTTT
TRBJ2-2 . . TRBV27 CASSFSSPPGELFF TGTGCCAGCAGTTTTTCGTCTCCCCCCGGGGAGCTGTTTTTT
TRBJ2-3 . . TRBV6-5 CASRKAGVDTQYF TGTGCCAGCAGGAAGGCAGGGGTGGATACGCAGTATTTT